The entry below gives a single T cell receptor (beta chain) sequence along with its context. Germline V gene sequence: CDR1 LGHNA, CDR2 YSLEER. J was trimmed by 6 bases and V by 4 bases; bases with no gene match: 13. CDR3 length equals 16 residues. This entry comes from a study of blood T cell repertoires in COVID-19. Study details: From the United States, Italy and Spain came samples of acute and convalescent COVID-19. Nucleic acid was either cDNA or gDNA, and it came from T cells, B-cell-depleted T cells, or PBMCs.

Original processing notes: Estimation of nucleated cell counts relied on the amplification of reference gene primers. TCRdb's copy holds only in-frame clones and misses some; the assay was immunoSEQ multiplex PCR. V and J calls and clone size are those listed in that table; D and trimming were worked out from the DNA. The sample includes about 190,000 clones, roughly four fifths of them seen just once. The sample taken for sequencing was peripheral blood. The sequence derives from a woman in her twenties or thirties with acute or convalescent COVID-19. The chain recombines TRBV4-3 with TRBJ1-1, with 8 bases fitting TRBD1. CDR3 nucleotides: TGCGCCAGCAGCCCAGGACAGGGTTATGGGGATGCTGAAGCTTTCTTT. Translation gives CASSPGQGYGDAEAFF.